The present entry profiles one T cell receptor beta chain with its context. The antigen is undetermined. The CDR3 is made up of 12 amino acids. The germline V gene has CDR1 SGHTA and CDR2 FQGNSA. V dropped 5 bases and J dropped 5 bases, with 7 bases sitting between them. This sample was taken from a study of T cells after yellow fever vaccination. Overall study findings and caveats: Although most clonotypes did not, a small share appeared in both CD4 and CD8 compartments.

TCRdb itself ran the 5' RACE reads through MiXCR, one entry per CDR3 protein. The data show approximately 610,000 distinct CDR3 sequences, around a sixth seen once. The sequencing used PBMCs, collected 5 days after the first yellow fever vaccination. V gene TRBV7-2 combines with J gene TRBJ2-1; D gene unclear. The receptor's source is a young man who received the YFV17D yellow fever vaccine. The CDR3 DNA sequence: TGTGCCAGCAGCGCCTTTAACAATGAGCAGTTCTTC. Protein: CASSAFNNEQFF.